This TCR beta chain derives from a study of cytotoxic CD8 clonotypes in ibrutinib-treated CLL. About the study: Mean yields were 255,043 productive templates and over 85,000 productive rearrangements per sample. Study-level results: Clonality increased at ibrutinib response, then returned toward baseline at progression.

The method was immunoSEQ multiplex PCR; TCRdb's version includes in-frame clones alone and lacks a portion of them. The data show around 130,000 clones, around 84% seen once. Germline values: CDR1 KGHSH, CDR2 LQKENI. This CDR3 spans 13 amino acids. The V end lost 0 bases, the J end lost 2 bases, and 5 bases lay between the germline ends. As to this clone: The target antigen is unknown.

This chain connects TRBV18 to TRBJ2-7; D remains unclear. The TCR comes from a human donor with chronic lymphocytic leukemia. The sample in question was PBMCs, obtained after 24 months of ibrutinib treatment. This CDR3 is CASSPPYTYEQYF. The CDR3 DNA reads TGTGCCAGCTCACCACCGTATACCTACGAGCAGTACTTC.